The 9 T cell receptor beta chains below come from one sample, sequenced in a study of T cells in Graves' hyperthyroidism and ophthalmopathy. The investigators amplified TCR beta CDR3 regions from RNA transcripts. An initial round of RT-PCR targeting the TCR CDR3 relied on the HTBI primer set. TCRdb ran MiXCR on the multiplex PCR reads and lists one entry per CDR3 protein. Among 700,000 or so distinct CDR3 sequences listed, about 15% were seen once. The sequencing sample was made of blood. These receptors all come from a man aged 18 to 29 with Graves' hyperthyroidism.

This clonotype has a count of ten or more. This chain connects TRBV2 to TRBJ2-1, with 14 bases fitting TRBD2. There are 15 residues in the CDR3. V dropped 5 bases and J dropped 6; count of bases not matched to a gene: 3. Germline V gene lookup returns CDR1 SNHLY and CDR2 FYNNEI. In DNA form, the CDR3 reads TGTGCCAGCAGTCCGACTAGCGGGAGGGCCAATGAGCAGTTCTTC. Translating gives CASSPTSGRANEQFF.

CDR3 nucleotides: TGTGCCTGGAGTGGACAGGGGTACGAGCAGTACTTC. Residues: CAWSGQGYEQYF. V is TRBV30 and J is TRBJ2-7; TRBD1 matches at 8 bases. The CDR3 is made up of 12 amino acids. The trim removed 1 base at V and 4 bases at J, leaving 0 bases unmatched. Germline loops: CDR1 GTSNPN, CDR2 SVGIG (reference sequence).

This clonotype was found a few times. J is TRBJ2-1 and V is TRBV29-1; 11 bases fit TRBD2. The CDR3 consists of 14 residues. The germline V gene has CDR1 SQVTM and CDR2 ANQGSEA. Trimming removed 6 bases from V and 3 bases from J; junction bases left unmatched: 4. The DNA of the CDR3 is TGCAGCGTCGAGGGACTAGCGGACTACAATGAGCAGTTCTTC. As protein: CSVEGLADYNEQFF.

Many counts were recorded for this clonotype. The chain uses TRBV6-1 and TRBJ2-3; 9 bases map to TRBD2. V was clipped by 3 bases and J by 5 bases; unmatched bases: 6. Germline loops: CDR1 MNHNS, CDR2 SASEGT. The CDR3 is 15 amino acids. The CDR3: CASSDRGSGRDTQYF. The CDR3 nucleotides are TGTGCCAGCAGTGATCGAGGTAGCGGGAGAGATACGCAGTATTTT.

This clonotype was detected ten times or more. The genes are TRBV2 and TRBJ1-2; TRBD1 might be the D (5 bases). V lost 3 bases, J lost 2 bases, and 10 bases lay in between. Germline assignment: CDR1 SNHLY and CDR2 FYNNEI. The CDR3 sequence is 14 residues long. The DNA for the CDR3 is TGTGCCAGCAGTGAGGACGGGGGGAACTATGGCTACACCTTC. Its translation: CASSEDGGNYGYTF.

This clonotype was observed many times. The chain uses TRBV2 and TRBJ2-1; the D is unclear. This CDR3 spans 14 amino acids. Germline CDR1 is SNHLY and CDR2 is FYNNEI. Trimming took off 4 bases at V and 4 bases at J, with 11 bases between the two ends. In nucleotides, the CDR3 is TGTGCCAGCAGTGTTCTCATGACTTACAATGAGCAGTTCTTC. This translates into CASSVLMTYNEQFF.

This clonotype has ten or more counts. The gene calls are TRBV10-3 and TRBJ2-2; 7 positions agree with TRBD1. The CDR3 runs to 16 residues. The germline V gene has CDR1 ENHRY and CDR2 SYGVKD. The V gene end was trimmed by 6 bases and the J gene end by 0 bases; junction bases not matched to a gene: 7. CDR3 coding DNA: TGTGCCATCAGACCGACAGGGTTCGCGAACACCGGGGAGCTGTTTTTT. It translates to CAIRPTGFANTGELFF.

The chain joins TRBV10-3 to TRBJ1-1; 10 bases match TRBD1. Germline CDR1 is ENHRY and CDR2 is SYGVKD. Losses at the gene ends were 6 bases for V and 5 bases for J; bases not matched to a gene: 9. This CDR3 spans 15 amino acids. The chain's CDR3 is CAIRGQGQGGTEAFF. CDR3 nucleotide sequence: TGTGCCATCAGGGGACAGGGGCAGGGAGGGACTGAAGCTTTCTTT.

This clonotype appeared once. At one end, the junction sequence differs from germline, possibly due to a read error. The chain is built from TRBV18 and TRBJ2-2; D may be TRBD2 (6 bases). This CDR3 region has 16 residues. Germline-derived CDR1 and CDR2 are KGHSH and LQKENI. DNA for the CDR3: TGTGCCAGCTCACAAAGGGACTTACTGAACACCGGGGGGCTGTTTTTT. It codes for CASSQRDLLNTGGLFF.